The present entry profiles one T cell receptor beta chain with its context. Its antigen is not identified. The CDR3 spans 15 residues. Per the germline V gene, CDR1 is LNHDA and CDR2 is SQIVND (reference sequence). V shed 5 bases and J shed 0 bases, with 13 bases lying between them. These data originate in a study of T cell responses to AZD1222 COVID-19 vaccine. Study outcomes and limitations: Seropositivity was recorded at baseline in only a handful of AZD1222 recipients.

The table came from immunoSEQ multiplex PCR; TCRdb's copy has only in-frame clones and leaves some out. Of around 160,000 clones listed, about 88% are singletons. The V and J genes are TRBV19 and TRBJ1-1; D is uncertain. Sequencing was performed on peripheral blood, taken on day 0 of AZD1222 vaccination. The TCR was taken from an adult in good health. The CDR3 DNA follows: TGTGCCAGTAGTCCGGACCGGGGTTTGAACACTGAAGCTTTCTTT. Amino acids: CASSPDRGLNTEAFF.